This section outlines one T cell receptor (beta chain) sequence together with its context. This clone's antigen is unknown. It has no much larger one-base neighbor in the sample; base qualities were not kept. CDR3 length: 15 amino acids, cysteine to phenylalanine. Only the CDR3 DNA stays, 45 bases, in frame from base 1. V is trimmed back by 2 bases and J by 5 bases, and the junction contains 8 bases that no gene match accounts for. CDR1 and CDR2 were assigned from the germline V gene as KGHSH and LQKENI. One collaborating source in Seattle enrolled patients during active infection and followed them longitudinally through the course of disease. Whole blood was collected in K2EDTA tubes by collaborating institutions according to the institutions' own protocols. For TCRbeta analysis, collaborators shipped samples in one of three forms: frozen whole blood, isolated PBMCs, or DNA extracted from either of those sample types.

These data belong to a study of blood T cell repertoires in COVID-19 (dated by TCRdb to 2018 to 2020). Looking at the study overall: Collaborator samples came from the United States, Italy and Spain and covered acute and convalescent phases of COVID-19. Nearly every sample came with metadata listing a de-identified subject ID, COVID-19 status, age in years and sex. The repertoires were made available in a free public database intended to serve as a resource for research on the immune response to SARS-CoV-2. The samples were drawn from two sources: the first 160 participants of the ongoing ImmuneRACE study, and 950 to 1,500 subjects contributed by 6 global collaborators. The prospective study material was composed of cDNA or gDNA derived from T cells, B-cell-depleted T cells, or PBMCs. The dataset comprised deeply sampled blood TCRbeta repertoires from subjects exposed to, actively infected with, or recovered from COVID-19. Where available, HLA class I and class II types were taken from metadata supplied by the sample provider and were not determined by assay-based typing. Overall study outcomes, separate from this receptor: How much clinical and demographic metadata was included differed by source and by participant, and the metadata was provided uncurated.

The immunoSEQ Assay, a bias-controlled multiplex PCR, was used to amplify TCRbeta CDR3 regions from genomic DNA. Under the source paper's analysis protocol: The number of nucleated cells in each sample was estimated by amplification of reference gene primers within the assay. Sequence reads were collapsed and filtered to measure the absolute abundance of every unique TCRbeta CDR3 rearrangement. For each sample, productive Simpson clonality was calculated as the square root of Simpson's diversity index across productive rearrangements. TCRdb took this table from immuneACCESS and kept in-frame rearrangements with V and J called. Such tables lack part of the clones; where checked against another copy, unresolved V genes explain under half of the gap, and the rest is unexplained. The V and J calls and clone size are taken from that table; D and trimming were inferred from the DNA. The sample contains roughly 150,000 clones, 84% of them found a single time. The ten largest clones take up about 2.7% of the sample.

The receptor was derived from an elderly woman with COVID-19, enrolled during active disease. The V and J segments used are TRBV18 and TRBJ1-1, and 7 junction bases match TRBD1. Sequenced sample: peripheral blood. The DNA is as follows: TGTGCCAGCTCACCAAGAGAGGGGGCGCGGACTGAAGCTTTCTTT. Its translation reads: CASSPREGARTEAFF.